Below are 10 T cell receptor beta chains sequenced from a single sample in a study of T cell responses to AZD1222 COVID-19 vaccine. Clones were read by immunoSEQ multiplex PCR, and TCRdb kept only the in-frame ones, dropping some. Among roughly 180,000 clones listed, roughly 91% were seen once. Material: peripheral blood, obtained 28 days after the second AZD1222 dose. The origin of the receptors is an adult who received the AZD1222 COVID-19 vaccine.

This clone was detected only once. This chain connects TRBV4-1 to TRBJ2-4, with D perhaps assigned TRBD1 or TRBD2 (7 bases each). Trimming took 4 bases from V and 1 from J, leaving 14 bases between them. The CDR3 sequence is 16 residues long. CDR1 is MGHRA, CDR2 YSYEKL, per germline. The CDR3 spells CASSPTQGGAKNIQYF. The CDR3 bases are TGCGCCAGCAGCCCTACCCAGGGGGGGGCCAAAAACATTCAGTACTTC.

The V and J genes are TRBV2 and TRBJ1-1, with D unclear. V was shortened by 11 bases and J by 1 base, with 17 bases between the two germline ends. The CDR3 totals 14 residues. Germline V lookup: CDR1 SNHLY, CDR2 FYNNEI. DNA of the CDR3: TGTGCCGGCCGGGGTCGGGCAGGGAACACTGAAGCTTTCTTT. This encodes CAGRGRAGNTEAFF.

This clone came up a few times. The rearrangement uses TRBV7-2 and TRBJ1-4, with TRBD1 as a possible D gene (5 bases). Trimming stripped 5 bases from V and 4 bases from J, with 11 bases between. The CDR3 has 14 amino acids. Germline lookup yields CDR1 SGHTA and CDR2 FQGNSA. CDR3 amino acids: CASSEGRVNEKLFF. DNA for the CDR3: TGTGCCAGCAGCGAGGGGAGGGTTAATGAAAAACTGTTTTTT.

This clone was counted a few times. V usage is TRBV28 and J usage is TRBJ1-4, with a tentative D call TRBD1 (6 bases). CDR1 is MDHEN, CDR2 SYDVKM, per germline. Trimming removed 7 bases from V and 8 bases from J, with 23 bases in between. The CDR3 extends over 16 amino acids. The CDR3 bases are TGTGCCAGCACCTACCGGGGGGGGCGTATTAGAGAAAAACTGTTTTTT. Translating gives CASTYRGGRIREKLFF.

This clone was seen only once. The CDR3 region has the DNA TGTGCCAGCAGGTTACAGGGAGTACAGCCCCAGCATTTT. It translates to CASRLQGVQPQHF. This rearrangement joins TRBV2 to TRBJ1-5; TRBD1 is a possible D gene (6 bases). Trimming took off 6 bases at V and 7 bases at J, with 13 bases between the two ends. Germline lookup yields CDR1 SNHLY and CDR2 FYNNEI. The CDR3 consists of 13 residues.

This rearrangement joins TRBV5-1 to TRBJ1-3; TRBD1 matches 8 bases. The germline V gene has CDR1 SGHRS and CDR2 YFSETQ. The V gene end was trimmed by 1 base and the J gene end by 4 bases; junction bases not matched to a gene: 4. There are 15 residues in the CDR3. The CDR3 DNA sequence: TGCGCCAGCAGCTTGTGGGGGGACAGGGGAAACACCATATATTTT. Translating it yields CASSLWGDRGNTIYF.

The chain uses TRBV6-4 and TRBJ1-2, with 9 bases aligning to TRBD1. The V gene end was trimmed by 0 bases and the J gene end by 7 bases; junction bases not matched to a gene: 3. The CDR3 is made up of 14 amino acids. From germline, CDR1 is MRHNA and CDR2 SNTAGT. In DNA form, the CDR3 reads TGTGCCAGCAGTGACTCTGGACAGGGGACTGGCTACACCTTC. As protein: CASSDSGQGTGYTF.

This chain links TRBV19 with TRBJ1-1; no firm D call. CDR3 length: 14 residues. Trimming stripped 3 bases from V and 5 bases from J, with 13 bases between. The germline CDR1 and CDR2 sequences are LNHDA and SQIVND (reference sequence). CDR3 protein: CASSIREGGTEAFF. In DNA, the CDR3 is TGTGCCAGTAGTATTCGAGAAGGTGGGACTGAAGCTTTCTTT.

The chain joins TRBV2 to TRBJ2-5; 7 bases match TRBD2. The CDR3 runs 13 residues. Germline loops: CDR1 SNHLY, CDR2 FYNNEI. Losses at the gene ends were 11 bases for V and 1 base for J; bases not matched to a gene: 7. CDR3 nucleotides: TGTGCCTGGCAGCGGGACCTCCAAGAGACCCAGTACTTC. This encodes CAWQRDLQETQYF.

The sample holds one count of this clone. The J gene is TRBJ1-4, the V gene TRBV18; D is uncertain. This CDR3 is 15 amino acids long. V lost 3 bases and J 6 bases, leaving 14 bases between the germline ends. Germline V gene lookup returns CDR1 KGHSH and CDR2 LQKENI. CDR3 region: CASSPPGSEDEKLFF. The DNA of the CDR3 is TGTGCCAGCTCACCCCCGGGTTCAGAAGATGAAAAACTGTTTTTT.